The entry below describes one TCR beta chain. The antigen remains undetermined. This record comes from a study of T cell responses to AZD1222 COVID-19 vaccine. Data came from immunoSEQ multiplex PCR; TCRdb stores just in-frame clones and leaves some out. This sample yields some 150,000 clones, of which about 91% are seen a single time; roughly 15% belongs to the top ten. Points from the study as a whole: Seropositive status at baseline applied to only a handful of AZD1222 recipients.

Germline CDR1 and CDR2: MNHEY and SVGAGI. The CDR3 is 15 amino acids. The V end lost 0 bases, the J end lost 4 bases, and 12 bases lay between the germline ends. This chain connects TRBV6-5 to TRBJ1-2, with D uncertain. This material consisted of peripheral blood, taken on day 0 of AZD1222 vaccination. The sequence was collected from an adult in good health. The CDR3 loop reads CASSYSGTRGYGYTF. DNA for the CDR3: TGTGCCAGCAGTTACTCGGGCACCCGAGGCTATGGCTACACCTTC.